This T cell receptor (beta chain) stems from a study of OX40 agonist ivuxolimab in advanced cancers. The table came from immunoSEQ multiplex PCR; TCRdb's copy has only in-frame clones and leaves some out. The sample yields around 59,000 clones, 80% to 90% seen once. Germline loops: CDR1 MDHEN, CDR2 SYDVKM. Deletions cut 1 base from V and 4 bases from J, with 4 bases between. The CDR3 contains 12 residues. Within the sample, this clone is medium-sized. The rearrangement uses TRBV28 and TRBJ1-1; D is undetermined. Sequencing was performed on CD4+ or CD8+ T cells sorted from blood, taken in a trial of the OX40 agonist ivuxolimab. This sequence originates from an adult with an advanced solid tumor such as melanoma, head and neck, liver or kidney cancer. The CDR3 loop is CASSLYRTEAFF. In nucleotides, the CDR3 is TGTGCCAGCAGTTTATACCGCACTGAAGCTTTCTTT.